The rows below give T cell receptor beta chains drawn from one sample of a study of blood T cell repertoires in COVID-19. Repertoires were generated with immunoSEQ multiplex PCR, while TCRdb's copy carries only in-frame clones and drops some. The sample shows a few hundred thousand clones, around 86% of them seen only once. The specimen was PBMCs or T cells enriched from blood (not recorded which). All receptors come from a man under 40 in a cohort exposed to, infected with or recovered from COVID-19 (not recorded which). Each CDR3 is given with its conserved first and last residue. Fields, in order: clone size, V gene, J gene, CDR3 length, D gene, CDR3 protein, CDR3 DNA. The D gene is left open where the match is weak. Clone size is not always given. Where it is, it says once, few, many or a class for expanded clones.

abundance: NA
v_gene: TRBV2
j_gene: TRBJ1-2
len: 14
d_gene: NA
CDR3aa: CASSDLVSNYGYTF
CDR3nt: TGTGCCAGCAGTGACCTTGTTTCTAACTATGGCTACACCTTC

abundance: NA
v_gene: TRBV6-5
j_gene: TRBJ1-3
len: 15
d_gene: TRBD1
CDR3aa: CASSRTGDPGNTIYF
CDR3nt: TGTGCCAGCAGCCGAACAGGGGATCCAGGAAACACCATATATTTT

abundance: NA
v_gene: TRBV5-5
j_gene: TRBJ2-5
len: 14
d_gene: NA
CDR3aa: CASSPSTEQETQYF
CDR3nt: TGTGCCAGCAGCCCTAGTACTGAGCAAGAGACCCAGTACTTC

abundance: many
v_gene: TRBV7-8
j_gene: TRBJ1-2
len: 14
d_gene: TRBD1
CDR3aa: CASSPTGQAYGYTF
CDR3nt: TGTGCCAGCAGCCCTACGGGACAGGCCTATGGCTACACCTTC

abundance: NA
v_gene: TRBV4-1
j_gene: TRBJ1-6
len: 16
d_gene: NA
CDR3aa: CASSQYRDTNNSPLHF
CDR3nt: TGCGCCAGCAGCCAGTACCGGGACACGAATAATTCACCCCTCCACTTT

abundance: NA
v_gene: TRBV11-2
j_gene: TRBJ2-1
len: 13
d_gene: NA
CDR3aa: CAELAFGYNEQFF
CDR3nt: TGTGCTGAATTAGCTTTCGGGTACAATGAGCAGTTCTTC

abundance: NA
v_gene: TRBV2
j_gene: TRBJ1-2
len: 15
d_gene: TRBD1
CDR3aa: CASSVPGQGSRGYTF
CDR3nt: TGTGCCAGCAGTGTGCCGGGACAGGGATCTAGGGGCTACACCTTC

abundance: NA
v_gene: TRBV11-2
j_gene: TRBJ2-1
len: 17
d_gene: TRBD2
CDR3aa: CASSLEFGTSGYNEQFF
CDR3nt: TGTGCCAGCAGCTTAGAATTTGGGACTAGCGGATACAATGAGCAGTTCTTC

abundance: NA
v_gene: TRBV5-4
j_gene: TRBJ2-5
len: 14
d_gene: TRBD2
CDR3aa: CASSLAGGQETQYF
CDR3nt: TGTGCCAGCAGCTTGGCGGGGGGCCAAGAGACCCAGTACTTC

abundance: once
v_gene: TRBV19
j_gene: TRBJ2-2
len: 17
d_gene: TRBD2
CDR3aa: CASSGLAVNANTGELFF
CDR3nt: TGTGCCAGTTCGGGACTAGCGGTTAACGCGAACACCGGGGAGCTGTTTTTT

abundance: NA
v_gene: TRBV7-2
j_gene: TRBJ2-7
len: 14
d_gene: TRBD2
CDR3aa: CASSRTSGRDEQYF
CDR3nt: TGTGCCAGCAGTCGAACTAGCGGGAGGGACGAGCAGTACTTC

abundance: NA
v_gene: TRBV28
j_gene: TRBJ1-1
len: 18
d_gene: NA
CDR3aa: CASSPPRVSIQVGTEAFF
CDR3nt: TGTGCCAGCAGTCCTCCGAGGGTCAGCATCCAGGTAGGCACTGAAGCTTTCTTT

abundance: once
v_gene: TRBV9
j_gene: TRBJ2-7
len: 16
d_gene: TRBD2
CDR3aa: CASSAGGDKTLYEQYF
CDR3nt: TGTGCCAGCAGCGCGGGGGGGGACAAGACTCTTTACGAGCAGTACTTC

abundance: NA
v_gene: TRBV5-1
j_gene: TRBJ2-5
len: 18
d_gene: TRBD1
CDR3aa: CASRPGQGVFGYQETQYF
CDR3nt: TGCGCCAGCAGACCGGGACAGGGGGTCTTTGGGTACCAAGAGACCCAGTACTTC

abundance: NA
v_gene: TRBV6-5
j_gene: TRBJ1-5
len: 11
d_gene: NA
CDR3aa: CASRSNQPQHF
CDR3nt: TGTGCCAGCAGGTCTAATCAGCCCCAGCATTTT

abundance: NA
v_gene: TRBV5-5
j_gene: TRBJ2-5
len: 15
d_gene: TRBD2
CDR3aa: CASSPTSEVQETQYF
CDR3nt: TGTGCCAGCAGCCCGACTAGCGAGGTCCAAGAGACCCAGTACTTC

abundance: NA
v_gene: TRBV7-9
j_gene: TRBJ2-3
len: 17
d_gene: TRBD1
CDR3aa: CASSLVGDRGSTDTQYF
CDR3nt: TGTGCCAGCAGCTTAGTCGGGGACAGGGGAAGCACAGATACGCAGTATTTT

abundance: NA
v_gene: TRBV7-2
j_gene: TRBJ2-3
len: 17
d_gene: TRBD2
CDR3aa: CASYSSSGPLSTDTQYF
CDR3nt: TGTGCCAGCTATTCCTCTAGCGGTCCCTTAAGCACAGATACGCAGTATTTT

abundance: NA
v_gene: TRBV28
j_gene: TRBJ2-1
len: 16
d_gene: NA
CDR3aa: CASSFLVRGSYNEQFF
CDR3nt: TGTGCCAGCAGTTTCTTGGTCAGGGGCTCCTACAATGAGCAGTTCTTC

abundance: NA
v_gene: TRBV29-1
j_gene: TRBJ2-5
len: 12
d_gene: TRBD2
CDR3aa: CSVGGGGETQYF
CDR3nt: TGCAGCGTTGGGGGCGGGGGAGAGACCCAGTACTTC

abundance: few
v_gene: TRBV14
j_gene: TRBJ2-7
len: 14
d_gene: NA
CDR3aa: CASSQGRDSAEQYF
CDR3nt: TGTGCCAGCAGCCAAGGCAGGGACTCGGCCGAGCAGTACTTC

abundance: NA
v_gene: TRBV3-1/TRBV3-2
j_gene: TRBJ1-3
len: 15
d_gene: NA
CDR3aa: CASTNHASSGNTIYF
CDR3nt: TGTGCCAGCACCAACCACGCGAGCTCTGGAAACACCATATATTTT

abundance: once
v_gene: TRBV28
j_gene: TRBJ2-7
len: 14
d_gene: TRBD1
CDR3aa: CASSPRQGFYEQYF
CDR3nt: TGTGCCAGCAGTCCCCGACAGGGGTTCTACGAGCAGTACTTC

abundance: NA
v_gene: TRBV18
j_gene: TRBJ1-1
len: 15
d_gene: NA
CDR3aa: CASSARERAVTEAFF
CDR3nt: TGTGCCAGCTCCGCCCGGGAGCGAGCGGTCACTGAAGCTTTCTTT

abundance: NA
v_gene: TRBV6-1
j_gene: TRBJ2-3
len: 15
d_gene: NA
CDR3aa: CASSEVGARGDTQYF
CDR3nt: TGTGCCAGCAGTGAAGTGGGGGCAAGGGGAGATACGCAGTATTTT

abundance: NA
v_gene: TRBV4-2
j_gene: TRBJ2-2
len: 20
d_gene: TRBD2
CDR3aa: CASSQASPGLAGGPGGELFF
CDR3nt: TGTGCCAGCAGCCAAGCCTCCCCGGGACTAGCGGGAGGGCCCGGCGGGGAGCTGTTTTTT

abundance: NA
v_gene: TRBV9
j_gene: TRBJ2-7
len: 14
d_gene: TRBD1
CDR3aa: CASSAGQGALEQYF
CDR3nt: TGTGCCAGCAGCGCCGGACAGGGGGCGCTTGAGCAGTACTTC

abundance: NA
v_gene: TRBV2
j_gene: TRBJ2-1
len: 14
d_gene: NA
CDR3aa: CASSGGSSYNEQFF
CDR3nt: TGTGCCAGCAGTGGCGGGTCGTCCTACAATGAGCAGTTCTTC

abundance: NA
v_gene: TRBV4-1
j_gene: TRBJ2-7
len: 13
d_gene: NA
CDR3aa: CASSQSQGYEQYF
CDR3nt: TGCGCCAGCAGCCAATCCCAGGGCTACGAGCAGTACTTC

abundance: NA
v_gene: TRBV29-1
j_gene: TRBJ2-5
len: 14
d_gene: TRBD2
CDR3aa: CSVPAGGGQETQYF
CDR3nt: TGCAGCGTCCCAGCGGGAGGGGGACAAGAGACCCAGTACTTC

abundance: NA
v_gene: TRBV27
j_gene: TRBJ1-2
len: 14
d_gene: TRBD1
CDR3aa: CASSLTRGSYGYTF
CDR3nt: TGTGCCAGCAGTCTCACCAGGGGGAGCTATGGCTACACCTTC

abundance: NA
v_gene: TRBV7-8
j_gene: TRBJ2-5
len: 16
d_gene: TRBD2
CDR3aa: CASSLGLAGVGETQYF
CDR3nt: TGTGCCAGCAGCTTGGGACTAGCGGGAGTGGGAGAGACCCAGTACTTC

abundance: NA
v_gene: TRBV7-9
j_gene: TRBJ1-2
len: 14
d_gene: NA
CDR3aa: CASSGLEGVYGYTF
CDR3nt: TGTGCCAGCAGCGGTCTTGAAGGGGTCTATGGCTACACCTTC

abundance: few
v_gene: TRBV19
j_gene: TRBJ2-5
len: 13
d_gene: TRBD1
CDR3aa: CASKGQHQETQYF
CDR3nt: TGTGCCAGTAAGGGACAGCACCAAGAGACCCAGTACTTC

abundance: NA
v_gene: TRBV4-1
j_gene: TRBJ1-6
len: 16
d_gene: NA
CDR3aa: CASSQVPGEKGSPLHF
CDR3nt: TGCGCCAGCAGCCAAGTCCCGGGGGAGAAGGGGTCACCCCTCCACTTT

abundance: once
v_gene: TRBV11-2
j_gene: TRBJ1-1
len: 12
d_gene: NA
CDR3aa: CASSLVPGEAFF
CDR3nt: TGTGCCAGCAGCTTAGTGCCGGGTGAAGCTTTCTTT

abundance: NA
v_gene: TRBV6-5
j_gene: TRBJ2-3
len: 13
d_gene: TRBD2
CDR3aa: CASTWTRDDTQYF
CDR3nt: TGTGCCAGCACCTGGACTAGGGATGATACGCAGTATTTT

abundance: NA
v_gene: TRBV2
j_gene: TRBJ1-6
len: 14
d_gene: NA
CDR3aa: CASSVLQGDSPLHF
CDR3nt: TGTGCCAGCAGTGTCCTACAGGGAGATTCACCCCTCCACTTT

abundance: NA
v_gene: TRBV5-1
j_gene: TRBJ2-5
len: 17
d_gene: TRBD1
CDR3aa: CASSFTPGQAGEETQYF
CDR3nt: TGCGCCAGCAGCTTTACACCGGGACAGGCCGGAGAAGAGACCCAGTACTTC

abundance: NA
v_gene: TRBV3-1/TRBV3-2
j_gene: TRBJ2-3
len: 17
d_gene: TRBD2
CDR3aa: CASSQGLRGGRTDTQYF
CDR3nt: TGTGCCAGCAGCCAAGGTCTGCGGGGAGGGAGGACAGATACGCAGTATTTT

abundance: NA
v_gene: TRBV27
j_gene: TRBJ2-7
len: 15
d_gene: NA
CDR3aa: CASSFSRGRRGEQYF
CDR3nt: TGTGCCAGCAGTTTTTCCCGGGGTAGGAGAGGCGAGCAGTACTTC